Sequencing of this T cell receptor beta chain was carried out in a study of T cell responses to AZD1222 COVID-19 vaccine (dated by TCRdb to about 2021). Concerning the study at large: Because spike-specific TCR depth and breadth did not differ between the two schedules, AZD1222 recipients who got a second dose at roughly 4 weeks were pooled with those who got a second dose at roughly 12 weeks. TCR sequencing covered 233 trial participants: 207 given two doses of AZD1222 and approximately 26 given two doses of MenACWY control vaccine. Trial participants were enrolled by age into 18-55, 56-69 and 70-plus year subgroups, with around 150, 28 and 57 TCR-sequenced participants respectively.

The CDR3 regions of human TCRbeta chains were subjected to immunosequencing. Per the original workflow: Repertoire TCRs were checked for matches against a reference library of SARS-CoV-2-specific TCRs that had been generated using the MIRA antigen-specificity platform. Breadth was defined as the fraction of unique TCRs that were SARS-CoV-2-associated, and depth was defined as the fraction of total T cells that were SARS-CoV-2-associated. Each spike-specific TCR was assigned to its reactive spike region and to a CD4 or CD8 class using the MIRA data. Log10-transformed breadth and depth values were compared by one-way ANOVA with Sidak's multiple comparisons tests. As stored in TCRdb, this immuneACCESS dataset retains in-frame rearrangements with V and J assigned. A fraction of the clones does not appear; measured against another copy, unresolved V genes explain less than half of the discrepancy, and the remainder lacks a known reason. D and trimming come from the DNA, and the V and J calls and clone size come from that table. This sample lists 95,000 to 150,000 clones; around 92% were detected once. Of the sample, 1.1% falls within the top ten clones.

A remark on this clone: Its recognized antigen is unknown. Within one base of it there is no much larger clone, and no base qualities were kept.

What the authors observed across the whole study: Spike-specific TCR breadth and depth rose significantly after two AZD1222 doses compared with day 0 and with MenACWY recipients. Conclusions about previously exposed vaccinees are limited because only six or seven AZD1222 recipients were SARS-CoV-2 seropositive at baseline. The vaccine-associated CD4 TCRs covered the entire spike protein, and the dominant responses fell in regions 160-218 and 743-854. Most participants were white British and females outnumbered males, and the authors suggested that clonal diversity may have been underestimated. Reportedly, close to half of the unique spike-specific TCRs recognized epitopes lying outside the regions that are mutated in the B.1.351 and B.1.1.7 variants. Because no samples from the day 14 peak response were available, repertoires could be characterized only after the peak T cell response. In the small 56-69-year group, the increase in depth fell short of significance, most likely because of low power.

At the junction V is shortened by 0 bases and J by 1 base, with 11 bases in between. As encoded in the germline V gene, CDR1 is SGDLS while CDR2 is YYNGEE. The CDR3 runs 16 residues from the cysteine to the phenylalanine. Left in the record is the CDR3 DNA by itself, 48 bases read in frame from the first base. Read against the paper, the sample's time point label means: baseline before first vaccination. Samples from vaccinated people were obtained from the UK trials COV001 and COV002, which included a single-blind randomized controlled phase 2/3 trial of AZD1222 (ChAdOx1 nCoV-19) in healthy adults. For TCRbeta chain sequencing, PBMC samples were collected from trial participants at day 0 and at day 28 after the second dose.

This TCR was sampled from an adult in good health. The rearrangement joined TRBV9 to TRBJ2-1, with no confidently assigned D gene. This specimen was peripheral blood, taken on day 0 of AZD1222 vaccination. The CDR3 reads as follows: CASSVEVYGSYNEQFF. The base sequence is TGTGCCAGCAGCGTAGAAGTCTACGGGTCCTACAATGAGCAGTTCTTC.